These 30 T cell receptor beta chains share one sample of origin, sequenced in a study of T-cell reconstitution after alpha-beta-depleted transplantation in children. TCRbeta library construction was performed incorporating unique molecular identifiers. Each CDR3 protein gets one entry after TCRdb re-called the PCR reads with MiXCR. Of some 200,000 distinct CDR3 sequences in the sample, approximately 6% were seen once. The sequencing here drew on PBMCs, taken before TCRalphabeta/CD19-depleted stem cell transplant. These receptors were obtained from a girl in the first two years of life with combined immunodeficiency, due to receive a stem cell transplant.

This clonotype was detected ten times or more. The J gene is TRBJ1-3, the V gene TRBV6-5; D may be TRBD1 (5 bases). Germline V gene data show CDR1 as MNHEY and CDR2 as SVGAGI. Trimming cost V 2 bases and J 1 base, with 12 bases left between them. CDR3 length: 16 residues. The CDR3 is CASSYTLGGSGNTIYF. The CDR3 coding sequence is TGTGCCAGCAGTTACACCCTCGGGGGATCTGGAAACACCATATATTTT.

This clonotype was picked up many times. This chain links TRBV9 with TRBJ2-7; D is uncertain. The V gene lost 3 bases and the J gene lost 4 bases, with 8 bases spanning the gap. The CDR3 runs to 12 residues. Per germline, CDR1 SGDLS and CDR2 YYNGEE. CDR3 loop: CASSADGYEQYF. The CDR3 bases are TGTGCCAGCAGCGCCGACGGGTACGAGCAGTACTTC.

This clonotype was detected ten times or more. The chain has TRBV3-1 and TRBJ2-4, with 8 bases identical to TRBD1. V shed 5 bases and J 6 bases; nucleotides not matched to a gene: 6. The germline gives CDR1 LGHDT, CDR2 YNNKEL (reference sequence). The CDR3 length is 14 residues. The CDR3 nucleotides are TGTGCCAGCAGCTTTACAGGGGGAGGAAACATTCAGTACTTC. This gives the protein CASSFTGGGNIQYF.

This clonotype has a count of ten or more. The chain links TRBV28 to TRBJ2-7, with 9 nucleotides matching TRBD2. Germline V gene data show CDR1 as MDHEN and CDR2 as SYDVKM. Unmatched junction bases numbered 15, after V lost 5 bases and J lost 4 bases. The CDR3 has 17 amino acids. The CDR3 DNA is TGTGCCAGCAGTGACGCTAGCGGGATAAGGGAGGGGTACGAGCAGTACTTC. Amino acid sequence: CASSDASGIREGYEQYF.

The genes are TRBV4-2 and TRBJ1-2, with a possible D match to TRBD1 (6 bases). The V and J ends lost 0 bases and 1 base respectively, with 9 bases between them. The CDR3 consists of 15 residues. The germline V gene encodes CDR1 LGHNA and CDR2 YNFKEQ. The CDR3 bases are TGTGCCAGCAGCCAAGAGGAGGGGGGTAACTATGGCTACACCTTC. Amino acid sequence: CASSQEEGGNYGYTF.

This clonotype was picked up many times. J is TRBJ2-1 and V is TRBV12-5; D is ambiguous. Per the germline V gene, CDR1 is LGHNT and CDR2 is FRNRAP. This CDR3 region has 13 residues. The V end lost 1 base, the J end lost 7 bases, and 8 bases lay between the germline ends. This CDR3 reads CASGLGVGNEQFF. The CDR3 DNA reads TGTGCTAGTGGTTTGGGAGTAGGAAATGAGCAGTTCTTC.

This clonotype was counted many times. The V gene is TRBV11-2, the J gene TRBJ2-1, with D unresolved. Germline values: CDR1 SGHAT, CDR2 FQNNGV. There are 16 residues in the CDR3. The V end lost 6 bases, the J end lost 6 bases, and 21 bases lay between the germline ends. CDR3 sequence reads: CASSSSPMRPFNEQFF. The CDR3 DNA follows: TGTGCCAGCAGTAGTAGCCCCATGAGGCCCTTCAATGAGCAGTTCTTC. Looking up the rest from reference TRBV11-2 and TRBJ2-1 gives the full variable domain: EAGVAQSPRYKIIEKRQSVAFWCNPISGHATLYWYQQILGQGPKLLIQFQNNGVVDDSQLPKDRFSAERLKGVDSTLKIQPAKLEDSAVYLCASSSSPMRPFNEQFFGPGTRLTVL.

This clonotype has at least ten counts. The DNA of the CDR3 is TGTGCCAGCAGTGGAAATCAGTTGGGGGAGACCCAGTACTTC. Protein sequence: CASSGNQLGETQYF. The chain links TRBV2 to TRBJ2-5; D not certain. The CDR3 sequence is 14 residues long. CDR1 is SNHLY, CDR2 FYNNEI, per germline. V shed 4 bases and J shed 5 bases, with 14 bases lying between them.

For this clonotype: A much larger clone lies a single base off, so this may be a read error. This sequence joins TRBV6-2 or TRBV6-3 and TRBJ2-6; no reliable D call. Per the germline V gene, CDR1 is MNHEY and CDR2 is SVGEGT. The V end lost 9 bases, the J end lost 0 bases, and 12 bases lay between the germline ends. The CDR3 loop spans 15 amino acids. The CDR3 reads CARSHGYSGANVLTF. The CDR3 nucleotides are TGTGCCAGAAGTCACGGGTACTCTGGGGCCAACGTCCTGACTTTC.

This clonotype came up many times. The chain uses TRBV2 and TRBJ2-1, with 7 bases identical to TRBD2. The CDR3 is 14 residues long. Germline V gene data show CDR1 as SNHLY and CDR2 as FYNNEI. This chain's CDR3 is CASRGLTSSGEQFF. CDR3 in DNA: TGTGCGAGCCGGGGACTAACCTCCTCTGGTGAGCAGTTCTTC.

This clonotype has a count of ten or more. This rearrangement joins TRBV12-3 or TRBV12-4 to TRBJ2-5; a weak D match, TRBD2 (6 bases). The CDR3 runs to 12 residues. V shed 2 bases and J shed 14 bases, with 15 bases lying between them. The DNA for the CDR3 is TGTGCCAGCAGTTTATGGGGGGTGGATTTTTACTTC. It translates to CASSLWGVDFYF.

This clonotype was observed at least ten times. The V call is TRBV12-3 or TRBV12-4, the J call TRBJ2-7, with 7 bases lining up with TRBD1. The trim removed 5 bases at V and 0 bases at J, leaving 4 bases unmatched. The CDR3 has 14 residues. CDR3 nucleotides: TGTGCCAGCAGTCTTAGACAGGGCTCCTACGAGCAGTACTTC. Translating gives CASSLRQGSYEQYF.

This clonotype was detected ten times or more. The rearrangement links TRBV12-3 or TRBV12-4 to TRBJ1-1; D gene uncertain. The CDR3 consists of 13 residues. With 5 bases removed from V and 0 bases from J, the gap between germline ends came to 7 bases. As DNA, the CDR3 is TGTGCCAGCAGTCACGGACTGAACACTGAAGCTTTCTTT. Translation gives CASSHGLNTEAFF.

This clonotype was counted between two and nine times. The CDR3 DNA reads TGTGCCAGTAAGGAGGAAGCGGGGGAGTACAATGAGCAGTTCTTC. Amino acids: CASKEEAGEYNEQFF. The chain recombines TRBV19 with TRBJ2-1; 8 bases map to TRBD2. V was pared by 7 bases and J by 4 bases, with 9 bases of the junction left unmatched. CDR3 size: 15 residues. Germline loops: CDR1 LNHDA, CDR2 SQIVND (reference sequence).

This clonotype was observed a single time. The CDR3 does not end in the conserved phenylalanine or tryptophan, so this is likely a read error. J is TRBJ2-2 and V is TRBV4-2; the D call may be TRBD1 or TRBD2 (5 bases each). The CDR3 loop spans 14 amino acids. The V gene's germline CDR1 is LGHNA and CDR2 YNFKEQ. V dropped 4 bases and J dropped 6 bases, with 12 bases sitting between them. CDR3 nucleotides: TGTGCCAGCAGCCCGGGGCCGATCTCCGGGGAGCTGTTTTGT. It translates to CASSPGPISGELFC.

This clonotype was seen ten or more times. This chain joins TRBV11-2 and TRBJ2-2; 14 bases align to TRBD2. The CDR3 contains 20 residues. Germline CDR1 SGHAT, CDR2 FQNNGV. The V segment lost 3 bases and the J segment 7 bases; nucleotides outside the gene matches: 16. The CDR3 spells CASSFDLGLAGDQWIGELFF. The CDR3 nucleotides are TGTGCCAGCAGCTTCGACCTGGGACTAGCGGGAGACCAGTGGATCGGGGAGCTGTTTTTT.

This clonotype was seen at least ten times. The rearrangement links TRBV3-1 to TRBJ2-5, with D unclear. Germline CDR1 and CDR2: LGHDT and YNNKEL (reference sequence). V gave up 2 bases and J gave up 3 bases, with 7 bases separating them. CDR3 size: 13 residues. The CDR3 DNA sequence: TGTGCCAGCAGCCAACTGGGAAAAGAGACCCAGTACTTC. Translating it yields CASSQLGKETQYF.

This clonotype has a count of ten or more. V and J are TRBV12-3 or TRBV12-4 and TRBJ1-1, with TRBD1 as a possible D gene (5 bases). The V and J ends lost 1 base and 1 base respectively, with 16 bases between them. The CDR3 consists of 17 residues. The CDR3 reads CASSLEGLQVGNTEAFF. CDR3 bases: TGTGCCAGCAGTTTAGAGGGCCTACAGGTGGGGAACACTGAAGCTTTCTTT.

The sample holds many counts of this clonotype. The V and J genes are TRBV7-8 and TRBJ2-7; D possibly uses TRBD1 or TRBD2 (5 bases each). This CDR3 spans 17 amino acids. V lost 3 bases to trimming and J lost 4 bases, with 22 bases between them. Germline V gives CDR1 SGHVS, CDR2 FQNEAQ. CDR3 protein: CASSFDLLWGRGYEQYF. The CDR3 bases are TGTGCCAGCAGCTTTGATCTTCTCTGGGGACGGGGATACGAGCAGTACTTC.

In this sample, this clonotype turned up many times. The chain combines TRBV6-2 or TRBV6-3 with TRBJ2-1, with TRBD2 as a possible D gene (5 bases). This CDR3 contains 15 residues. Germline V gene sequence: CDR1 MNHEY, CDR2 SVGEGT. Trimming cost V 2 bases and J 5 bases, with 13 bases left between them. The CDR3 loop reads CASSYRGLPHNEQFF. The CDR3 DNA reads TGTGCCAGCAGTTACCGCGGGCTACCCCACAATGAGCAGTTCTTC.

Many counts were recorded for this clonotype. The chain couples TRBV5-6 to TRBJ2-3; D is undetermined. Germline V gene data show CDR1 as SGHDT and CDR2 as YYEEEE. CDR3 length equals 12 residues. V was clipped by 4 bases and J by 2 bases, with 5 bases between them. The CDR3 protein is CASSQSTDTQYF. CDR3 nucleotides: TGTGCCAGCAGCCAATCCACAGATACGCAGTATTTT.

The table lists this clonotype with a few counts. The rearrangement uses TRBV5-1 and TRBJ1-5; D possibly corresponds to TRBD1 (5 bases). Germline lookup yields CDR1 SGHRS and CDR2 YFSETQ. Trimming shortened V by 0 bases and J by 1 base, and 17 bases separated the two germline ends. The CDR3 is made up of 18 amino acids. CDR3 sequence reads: CASSLALNGRASNQPQHF. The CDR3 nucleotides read TGCGCCAGCAGCTTGGCCCTTAATGGCAGGGCGAGCAATCAGCCCCAGCATTTT. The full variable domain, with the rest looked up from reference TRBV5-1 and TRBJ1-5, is KAGVTQTPRYLIKTRGQQVTLSCSPISGHRSVSWYQQTPGQGLQFLFEYFSETQRNKGNFPGRFSGRQFSNSRSEMNVSTLELGDSALYLCASSLALNGRASNQPQHFGDGTRLSIL.

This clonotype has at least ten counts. The CDR3 nucleotides are TGTGCCAGCACCTACCGACTGGGCTGGGTGGATACGCAGTATTTT. Amino acid sequence: CASTYRLGWVDTQYF. The chain joins TRBV6-2 or TRBV6-3 to TRBJ2-3; the D is unclear. With 7 bases removed from V and 6 bases from J, the gap between germline ends came to 20 bases. CDR1 and CDR2 from the germline V gene are MNHEY and SVGEGT. The CDR3 runs to 15 residues.

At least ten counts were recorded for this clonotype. CDR3 nucleotide sequence: TGTGCCAGCTCACCGGGACTAGCGCTCAATGAGCAGTTCTTC. It codes for CASSPGLALNEQFF. The V and J genes are TRBV18 and TRBJ2-1; the match to TRBD2 covers 10 bases. The CDR3 contains 14 residues. The V gene's germline CDR1 is KGHSH and CDR2 LQKENI. Trimming cost V 3 bases and J 6 bases; bases outside gene matches: 2. Full variable domain (outside the CDR3, taken from reference TRBV18 and TRBJ2-1): NAGVMQNPRHLVRRRGQEARLRCSPMKGHSHVYWYRQLPEEGLKFMVYLQKENIIDESGMPKERFSAEFPKEGPSILRIQQVVRGDSAAYFCASSPGLALNEQFFGPGTRLTVL.

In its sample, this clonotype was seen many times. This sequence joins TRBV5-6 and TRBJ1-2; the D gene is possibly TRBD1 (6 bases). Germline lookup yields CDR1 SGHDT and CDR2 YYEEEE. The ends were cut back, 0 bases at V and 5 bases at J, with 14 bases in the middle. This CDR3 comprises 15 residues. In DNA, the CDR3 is TGTGCCAGCAGCTTGGGACCAGGGGAAGAGTATGGCTACACCTTC. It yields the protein CASSLGPGEEYGYTF.

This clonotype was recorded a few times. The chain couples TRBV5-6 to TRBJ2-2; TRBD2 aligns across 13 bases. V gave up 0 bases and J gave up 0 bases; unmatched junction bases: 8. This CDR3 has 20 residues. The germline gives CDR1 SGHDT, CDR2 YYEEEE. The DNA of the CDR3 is TGTGCCAGCAGCTTGGTGCCGGGACTAGCGGGATACGCGAACACCGGGGAGCTGTTTTTT. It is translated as CASSLVPGLAGYANTGELFF.

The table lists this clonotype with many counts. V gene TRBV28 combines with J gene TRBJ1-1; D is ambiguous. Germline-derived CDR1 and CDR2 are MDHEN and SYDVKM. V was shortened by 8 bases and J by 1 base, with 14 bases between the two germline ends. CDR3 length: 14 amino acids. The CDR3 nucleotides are TGTGCCAGCTGTTGGGCCGGCGGGAACACTGAAGCTTTCTTT. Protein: CASCWAGGNTEAFF.

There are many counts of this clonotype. This chain's CDR3 is CASSLRTKGDEQYF. CDR3 bases: TGTGCCAGCAGCTTACGGACAAAGGGAGACGAGCAGTACTTC. The chain couples TRBV7-9 to TRBJ2-7; D may match TRBD1 or TRBD2 (5 bases each). The CDR3 has 14 amino acids. V lost 2 bases and J 5 bases, leaving 13 bases between the germline ends. Per the germline V gene, CDR1 is SEHNR and CDR2 is FQNEAQ (reference sequence).

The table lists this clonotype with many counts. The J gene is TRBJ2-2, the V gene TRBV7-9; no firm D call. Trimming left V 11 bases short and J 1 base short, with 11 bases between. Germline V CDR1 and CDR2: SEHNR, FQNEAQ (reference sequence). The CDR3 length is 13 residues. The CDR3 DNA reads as TGTGCCTGGAATTACATGAACACCGGGGAGCTGTTTTTT. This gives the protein CAWNYMNTGELFF.

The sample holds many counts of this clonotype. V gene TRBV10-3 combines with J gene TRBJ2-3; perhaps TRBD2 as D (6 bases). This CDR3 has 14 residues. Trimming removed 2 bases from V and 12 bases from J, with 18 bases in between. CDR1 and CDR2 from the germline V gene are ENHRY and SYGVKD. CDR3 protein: CAISEPENGGLQYF. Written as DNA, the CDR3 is TGTGCCATCAGTGAGCCGGAGAACGGGGGTCTACAGTATTTT.